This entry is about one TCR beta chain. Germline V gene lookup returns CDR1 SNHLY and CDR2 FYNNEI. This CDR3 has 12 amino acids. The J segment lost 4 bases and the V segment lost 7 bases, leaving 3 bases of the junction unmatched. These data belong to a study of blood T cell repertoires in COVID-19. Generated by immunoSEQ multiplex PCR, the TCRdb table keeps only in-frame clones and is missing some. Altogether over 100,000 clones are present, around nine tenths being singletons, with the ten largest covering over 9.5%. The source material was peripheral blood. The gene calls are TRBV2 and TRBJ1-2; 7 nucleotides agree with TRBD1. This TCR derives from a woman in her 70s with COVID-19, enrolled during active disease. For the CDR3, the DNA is TGTGCCAGCAAGAGGGACAGCTATGGCTACACCTTC. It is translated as CASKRDSYGYTF.